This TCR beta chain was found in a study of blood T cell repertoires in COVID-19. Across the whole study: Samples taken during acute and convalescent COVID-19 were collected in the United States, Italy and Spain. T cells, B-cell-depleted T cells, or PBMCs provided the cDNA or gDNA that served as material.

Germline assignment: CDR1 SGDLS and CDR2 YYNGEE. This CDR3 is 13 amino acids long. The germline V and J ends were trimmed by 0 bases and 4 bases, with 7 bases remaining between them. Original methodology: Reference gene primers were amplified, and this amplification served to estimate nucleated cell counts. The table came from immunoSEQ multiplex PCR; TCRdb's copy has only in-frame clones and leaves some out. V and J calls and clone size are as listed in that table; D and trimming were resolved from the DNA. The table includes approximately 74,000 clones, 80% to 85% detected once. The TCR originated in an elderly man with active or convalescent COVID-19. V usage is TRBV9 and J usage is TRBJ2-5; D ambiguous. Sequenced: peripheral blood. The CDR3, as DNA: TGTGCCAGCAGCGTAGGGCTAGGAGAGACCCAGTACTTC. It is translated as CASSVGLGETQYF. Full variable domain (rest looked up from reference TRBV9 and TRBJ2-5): DSGVTQTPKHLITATGQRVTLRCSPRSGDLSVYWYQQSLDQGLQFLIQYYNGEERAKGNILERFSAQQFPDLHSELNLSSLELGDSALYFCASSVGLGETQYFGPGTRLLVL.